This TCR beta chain is drawn from a study of blood T cell repertoires in COVID-19. Study summary: Spain, Italy and the United States supplied samples that represented acute and convalescent COVID-19.

Enrollees, about 18 to 100 years old, lived in approximately 24 US areas. As handled by the study authors: From reference gene primer amplification, estimates of nucleated cell counts were derived. The data were produced by immunoSEQ multiplex PCR, yet TCRdb's version contains in-frame clones alone and is incomplete. The V and J calls and clone size were taken over from that table, and D and trimming were inferred from the DNA. The table lists 150,000 to 200,000 clones, approximately 88% of them singletons, with roughly 5.6% in the top ten. J lost 4 bases, V lost 6 bases, and 5 bases had no gene match. Germline loops: CDR1 MNHNY, CDR2 SVGAGI (reference sequence). This CDR3 has 13 amino acids.

The chain links TRBV6-6 to TRBJ1-2, with 7 nucleotides matching TRBD1. The TCR comes from a man in his 70s who had been exposed to COVID-19. The sample taken for sequencing was PBMCs or T cells enriched from blood (not recorded which). The CDR3 region is CASSSGQTYGYTF. CDR3 coding DNA: TGTGCCAGCAGCTCGGGACAGACCTATGGCTACACCTTC.